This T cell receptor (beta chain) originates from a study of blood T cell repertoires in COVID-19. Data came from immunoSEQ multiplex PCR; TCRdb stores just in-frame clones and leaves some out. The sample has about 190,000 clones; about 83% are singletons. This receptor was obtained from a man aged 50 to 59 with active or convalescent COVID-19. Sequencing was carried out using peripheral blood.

The CDR3 DNA sequence: TGTGCCAGCGCTGGAGGGGCTAGCACAGATACGCAGTATTTT. Translation: CASAGGASTDTQYF. This sequence joins TRBV2 and TRBJ2-3; D is perhaps TRBD2 (6 bases). Per the germline V gene, CDR1 is SNHLY and CDR2 is FYNNEI. The CDR3 has 14 amino acids. Trimming left V 8 bases short and J 0 bases short, with 12 bases between.